This T cell receptor (beta chain) emerged from a study of graft-versus-host responses after intestinal transplantation. Study-level background: Each patient got anti-thymocyte globulin induction, then tacrolimus and steroids for about 3 years. Study results and caveats: GvH clones occurred in recipient marrow; some first appeared in ileum or blood. Levels of circulating GvH clones at their peak were associated with early post-transplant HvG declines.

This clone was observed a single time. What it binds is not known. The germline V gene encodes CDR1 MNHNS and CDR2 SASEGT. The CDR3 runs to 12 residues. V was trimmed by 6 bases and J by 15 bases, leaving 18 bases between them. Sequenced by immunoSEQ multiplex PCR; TCRdb stores in-frame clones only, minus some. The data show around 40,000 clones, with about 95% seen just once and about 0.55% held by the top ten. The TCR was taken from a human donor who was the organ donor for an intestinal transplant. Sequences were derived from unstimulated CD8+ T cells sorted from spleen or lymph node cells, sampled before transplant. The V gene is TRBV6-1, the J gene TRBJ2-1, with D perhaps matching TRBD2 (6 bases). The DNA for the CDR3 is TGTGCCAGCAGCTTCTCCCGGGAGAGGGGGTTCTTC. Residues: CASSFSRERGFF.